This TCR beta chain stems from a study of blood T cell repertoires in COVID-19. Study information: Whether acute or convalescent, the COVID-19 samples came from the United States, Italy and Spain.

The CDR3 has 16 residues. V lost 3 bases and J 4 bases, leaving 16 bases between the germline ends. CDR1 and CDR2 from the germline V gene are MNHNS and SASEGT. Original methodology: Estimated nucleated cell counts came from reference gene primer amplification. This table comes from immunoSEQ multiplex PCR, and its TCRdb copy is limited to in-frame clones, with some not included. The V and J calls and clone size come from that table; D and trimming were worked out from the DNA. The sample shows 95,000 to 150,000 clones, approximately 90% of them seen only once. The sequencing sample was made of peripheral blood. The source of this sequence is a man aged 35-49 years with acute or convalescent COVID-19. The V gene is TRBV6-1, the J gene TRBJ1-3; D is unclear. The CDR3 sequence: CASSDAGAIGGNTIYF. CDR3 DNA sequence: TGTGCCAGCAGTGATGCGGGAGCGATCGGAGGAAACACCATATATTTT.